This passage covers 28 T cell receptor beta chains from one sample sequenced in a study of naive and memory T cell subsets. Overall study results and limits: Possibly reflecting memory cells re-expressing CD45RA, a few larger clonotypes occurred in naive repertoires, especially CD8.

An equimolar mix of two oligonucleotides served as the beta constant-region primer for TRBC1 and TRBC2. Nested alpha and beta constant-region primers with the SP2 primer drove four PCR rounds on ligated cDNA. MiXCR was run by TCRdb on the UMI-ligation and nested PCR reads, yielding one entry per CDR3 protein. The sample contains over 130,000 distinct CDR3 sequences, around 21% of which appear only once. Antigens for these TCRs are unknown. The sequenced material came from naive CD8+ T cells from blood. The receptors come from a human donor in good health.

This chain uses TRBV30 with TRBJ2-1; 7 bases agree with TRBD2. V gave up 5 bases and J gave up 4 bases; unmatched junction bases: 17. The length of the CDR3 is 17 residues. Germline-derived CDR1 and CDR2 are GTSNPN and SVGIG (reference sequence). CDR3: CAWDDDDRGGWYNEQFF. The CDR3, as DNA: TGTGCCTGGGATGACGACGACCGGGGAGGGTGGTACAATGAGCAGTTCTTC.

The gene calls are TRBV12-3 or TRBV12-4 and TRBJ2-1, with 9 bases matching TRBD1. J gave up 7 bases and V 6 bases, and 10 bases lay outside the gene matches. CDR3 size: 15 residues. CDR3 loop: CASRPKGQGSNEQFF. CDR3 coding DNA: TGTGCCAGCAGACCAAAAGGACAGGGGTCAAATGAGCAGTTCTTC.

The chain recombines TRBV7-9 with TRBJ2-3; 7 nucleotides align to TRBD2. V trimming: 5 bases; J trimming: 5 bases; junction bases outside the gene matches: 19. The CDR3 runs to 18 residues. Germline V CDR1 and CDR2: SEHNR, FQNEAQ (reference sequence). DNA of the CDR3: TGTGCCAGCAGCCACCTAGGCGGACTAGTGGGAGGAGGAGATACGCAGTATTTT. Protein product: CASSHLGGLVGGGDTQYF.

J is TRBJ2-7 and V is TRBV4-1; possibly TRBD1 for D (6 bases). The CDR3 extends over 17 amino acids. Between the trimmed V and J ends, which lost 0 bases and 3 bases, there was a span of 18 bases. Germline V CDR1 and CDR2: MGHRA, YSYEKL. The CDR3 sequence: CASSQDWGLGEYYEQYF. The CDR3, as DNA: TGCGCCAGCAGCCAAGACTGGGGGCTTGGAGAGTACTACGAGCAGTACTTC.

The rearrangement links TRBV20-1 to TRBJ1-5; no reliable D call. CDR1 and CDR2 (germline): DFQATT, SNEGSKA (reference sequence). The CDR3 length is 12 residues. Between the trimmed V and J ends, which lost 4 bases and 6 bases, there was a span of 10 bases. Here the CDR3 reads CSAIHGSQPQHF. In DNA form, the CDR3 reads TGCAGTGCTATCCATGGGAGTCAGCCCCAGCATTTT.

This clonotype showed up just a few times. This chain joins TRBV28 and TRBJ1-4; TRBD1 matches at 11 bases. This CDR3 has 16 residues. The germline V gene encodes CDR1 MDHEN and CDR2 SYDVKM. With 4 bases clipped from V and 8 bases from J, the junction kept 9 bases outside the gene matches. The CDR3 sequence is CASSSWTGGAEEKLFF. CDR3 DNA: TGTGCCAGCAGTTCCTGGACAGGGGGCGCAGAAGAAAAACTGTTTTTT.

V usage is TRBV4-1 and J usage is TRBJ1-1, with 8 bases matching TRBD1. Germline CDR1 and CDR2: MGHRA and YSYEKL. V gave up 5 bases and J gave up 3 bases; unmatched junction bases: 11. This CDR3 is built from 16 residues. For the CDR3, the DNA is TGCGCCAGCAGCTTCCGACAGGGGTTTGTACACACTGAAGCTTTCTTT. Residues: CASSFRQGFVHTEAFF.

The V and J genes are TRBV9 and TRBJ2-3, with D maybe TRBD1 (6 bases). Germline V gene sequence: CDR1 SGDLS, CDR2 YYNGEE. V was clipped by 4 bases and J by 5 bases, with 8 bases between them. This CDR3 is built from 12 residues. The CDR3 loop is CASSIQGDTQYF. The CDR3 coding sequence is TGTGCCAGCAGCATACAGGGAGATACGCAGTATTTT.

A few counts support this clonotype. This rearrangement joins TRBV27 to TRBJ2-7, with TRBD1 matching 7 bases. CDR1 is MNHEY, CDR2 SMNVEV, per germline (reference sequence). Trimming took 6 bases from V and 2 from J; bases not matched to a gene: 10. This CDR3 has 15 amino acids. CDR3 region: CASRQSGTAAYEQYF. The CDR3 nucleotides read TGTGCCAGCAGACAATCCGGGACAGCCGCCTACGAGCAGTACTTC.

This clonotype was found a few times. The rearrangement links TRBV28 to TRBJ2-1; tentatively, D is TRBD1 or TRBD2 (5 bases each). The CDR3 sequence is 15 residues long. Per germline, CDR1 MDHEN and CDR2 SYDVKM. Trimming stripped 6 bases from V and 8 bases from J, with 20 bases between. In nucleotides, the CDR3 is TGTGCCAGCAGGGACACCGGGACCACCAACGATGAGCAGTTCTTC. Translated: CASRDTGTTNDEQFF.

A few counts support this clonotype. The genes are TRBV2 and TRBJ1-2; no reliable D call. CDR3 length: 10 residues. The germline V gene encodes CDR1 SNHLY and CDR2 FYNNEI. V gave up 8 bases and J gave up 5 bases, with 6 bases separating them. The CDR3 nucleotides read TGTGCCAGCGGATTTTATGGCTACACCTTC. Residues: CASGFYGYTF. The full variable domain, rest sourced from reference TRBV2 and TRBJ1-2, is EPEVTQTPSHQVTQMGQEVILRCVPISNHLYFYWYRQILGQKVEFLVSFYNNEISEKSEIFDDQFSVERPDGSNFTLKIRSTKLEDSAMYFCASGFYGYTFGSGTRLTVV.

This clonotype came up once. The J gene is TRBJ2-7, the V gene TRBV28, with 13 bases identical to TRBD2. This CDR3 is built from 15 residues. J lost 4 bases, V lost 5 bases, and 5 bases had no gene match. In germline, CDR1 is MDHEN, CDR2 SYDVKM. CDR3 loop: CASSDRLAGGYEQYF. CDR3 coding DNA: TGTGCCAGCAGTGACCGACTAGCGGGAGGTTACGAGCAGTACTTC.

This clonotype was seen more than once but under ten times. The J gene is TRBJ2-7, the V gene TRBV28; weak D call: TRBD2 (5 bases). Trimming took 6 bases from V and 2 from J, leaving 11 bases between them. CDR1 and CDR2 (germline): MDHEN, SYDVKM. CDR3 length equals 13 residues. CDR3 bases: TGTGCCAGCAGCCAAACCGGGACCTACGAGCAGTACTTC. This translates into CASSQTGTYEQYF.

The chain carries TRBV29-1 and TRBJ2-7; 7 positions agree with TRBD2. Trimming removed 8 bases from V and 6 bases from J; junction bases left unmatched: 7. The CDR3 spans 11 residues. Germline CDR1 is SQVTM and CDR2 is ANQGSEA. DNA for the CDR3: TGCAGCCTCCTCTGGGGGGGCGAGCAGTACTTC. It encodes CSLLWGGEQYF.

The chain links TRBV13 to TRBJ2-1, with D maybe TRBD1 (5 bases). Germline V gene lookup returns CDR1 PRHDT and CDR2 FYEKMQ (reference sequence). The ends were cut back, 0 bases at V and 8 bases at J, with 11 bases in the middle. This CDR3 contains 14 residues. The CDR3 region has the DNA TGTGCCAGCAGCTTAGGGGGGCCAATTTATGAGCAGTTCTTC. This codes for CASSLGGPIYEQFF.

This rearrangement joins TRBV11-2 to TRBJ1-1, with D tentatively TRBD1 (5 bases). The germline V gene encodes CDR1 SGHAT and CDR2 FQNNGV. The V and J ends lost 0 bases and 1 base respectively, with 18 bases between them. The length of the CDR3 is 18 residues. CDR3 loop: CASSLDGAYSETNTEAFF. The CDR3 DNA reads as TGTGCCAGCAGCTTAGATGGGGCCTACAGCGAAACGAACACTGAAGCTTTCTTT.

The genes are TRBV12-5 and TRBJ2-2; 8 bases are a match to TRBD1. V lost 0 bases, J lost 3 bases, and 6 bases stayed unmatched. Germline CDR1 is LGHNT and CDR2 is FRNRAP. This CDR3 has 17 residues. Here the CDR3 DNA reads TGTGCTAGTGGTTTGGTACTGACAGGGGCTGACACCGGGGAGCTGTTTTTT. Its protein is CASGLVLTGADTGELFF.

The chain joins TRBV6-5 to TRBJ2-7; TRBD2 matches at 10 bases. Trimming at V came to 0 bases and at J to 5 bases, leaving 10 bases not matched to a gene. The CDR3 is made up of 17 amino acids. Germline CDR1 reads MNHEY; CDR2 reads SVGAGI. The CDR3 region has the DNA TGTGCCAGCAGTTACTCGGCAGCGGGAGGGCACCTAGACGAGCAGTACTTC. Translating gives CASSYSAAGGHLDEQYF.

About this clonotype itself: A much larger clone differs by one base, so this may be a read error. This chain links TRBV13 with TRBJ1-1; TRBD1 matches 8 bases. The CDR3 contains 14 residues. The V and J ends lost 4 bases and 1 base, in that order; junction bases with no gene match: 2. Germline V gene data show CDR1 as PRHDT and CDR2 as FYEKMQ (reference sequence). The CDR3 region is CASSSGTGNTEAFF. The CDR3 DNA is TGTGCCAGCAGCTCCGGGACAGGGAACACTGAAGCTTTCTTT.

In its sample, this clonotype was seen a few times. The chain is built from TRBV20-1 and TRBJ2-3; 8 nucleotides match TRBD2. Germline lookup yields CDR1 DFQATT and CDR2 SNEGSKA (reference sequence). The CDR3 covers 14 residues. V lost 4 bases to trimming and J lost 2 bases; unmatched junction nucleotides: 5. CDR3 sequence: CSATTSGVTDTQYF. The CDR3, as DNA: TGCAGTGCTACAACTAGCGGAGTCACAGATACGCAGTATTTT.

This clonotype has a handful of counts. The chain employs TRBV4-3 and TRBJ1-1; the D gene is possibly TRBD1 (5 bases). V was pared by 4 bases and J by 4 bases, with 13 bases between. Per the germline V gene, CDR1 is LGHNA and CDR2 is YSLEER. The CDR3 has 14 amino acids. CDR3 in DNA: TGCGCCAGCAGCCCCACTAGGGGAGGCACTGAAGCTTTCTTT. Protein product: CASSPTRGGTEAFF.

This sequence joins TRBV27 and TRBJ2-7, with TRBD2 matching 8 bases. V dropped 4 bases and J dropped 0; count of bases not matched to a gene: 8. The length of the CDR3 is 16 residues. CDR1 and CDR2 (germline): MNHEY, SMNVEV (reference sequence). CDR3 in amino acids: CASSSGRDGHSYEQYF. In DNA form, the CDR3 reads TGTGCCAGCAGTTCCGGGAGGGACGGTCACTCCTACGAGCAGTACTTC.

V is TRBV4-1 and J is TRBJ2-7; no clear D. CDR1 and CDR2 (germline): MGHRA, YSYEKL. V was clipped by 1 base and J by 6 bases, with 13 bases between them. This CDR3 comprises 14 residues. This chain's CDR3 is CASSQGIRLAEQYF. Written as DNA, the CDR3 is TGCGCCAGCAGCCAAGGAATTAGGTTAGCCGAGCAGTACTTC.

In this sample, this clonotype turned up a few times. The V and J genes are TRBV2 and TRBJ2-7; either TRBD1 or TRBD2 may fit D (5 bases each). Germline V gene lookup returns CDR1 SNHLY and CDR2 FYNNEI. The CDR3 has 13 amino acids. V was clipped by 3 bases and J by 6 bases, with 12 bases between them. CDR3 nucleotides: TGTGCCAGCAGTGATTCCGGGACCGGCGAGCAGTACTTC. Translation gives CASSDSGTGEQYF.

J is TRBJ1-5 and V is TRBV3-1; 7 positions match TRBD1. Per germline, CDR1 LGHDT and CDR2 YNNKEL (reference sequence). The V gene end was trimmed by 0 bases and the J gene end by 7 bases; junction bases not matched to a gene: 6. The CDR3 covers 15 residues. In DNA form, the CDR3 reads TGTGCCAGCAGCCAAGATCTAGGGGGCGGACAGCCCCAGCATTTT. This translates into CASSQDLGGGQPQHF.

This clonotype was counted only a few times. The gene calls are TRBV28 and TRBJ2-3; 8 bases map to TRBD1. The V gene's germline CDR1 is MDHEN and CDR2 SYDVKM. V gave up 3 bases and J gave up 0 bases; unmatched junction bases: 2. The CDR3 has 15 residues. The DNA for the CDR3 is TGTGCCAGCAGTTTGGGGACAGGAAGCACAGATACGCAGTATTTT. This codes for CASSLGTGSTDTQYF.

The genes are TRBV28 and TRBJ2-1; 7 bases are shared with TRBD2. Germline V gene data show CDR1 as MDHEN and CDR2 as SYDVKM. The CDR3 is 15 residues long. V was clipped by 3 bases and J by 7 bases; unmatched bases: 9. The CDR3 protein is CASSFIAGASNEQFF. In DNA, the CDR3 is TGTGCCAGCAGTTTTATTGCGGGAGCAAGTAATGAGCAGTTCTTC.

The chain couples TRBV7-9 to TRBJ2-3; D ambiguous. This CDR3 has 13 amino acids. Between the trimmed V and J ends, which lost 4 bases and 6 bases, there was a span of 11 bases. Germline V gives CDR1 SEHNR, CDR2 FQNEAQ (reference sequence). The CDR3 loop reads CASSSNPSDTQYF. In DNA form, the CDR3 reads TGTGCCAGCAGCTCCAATCCCAGCGATACGCAGTATTTT.